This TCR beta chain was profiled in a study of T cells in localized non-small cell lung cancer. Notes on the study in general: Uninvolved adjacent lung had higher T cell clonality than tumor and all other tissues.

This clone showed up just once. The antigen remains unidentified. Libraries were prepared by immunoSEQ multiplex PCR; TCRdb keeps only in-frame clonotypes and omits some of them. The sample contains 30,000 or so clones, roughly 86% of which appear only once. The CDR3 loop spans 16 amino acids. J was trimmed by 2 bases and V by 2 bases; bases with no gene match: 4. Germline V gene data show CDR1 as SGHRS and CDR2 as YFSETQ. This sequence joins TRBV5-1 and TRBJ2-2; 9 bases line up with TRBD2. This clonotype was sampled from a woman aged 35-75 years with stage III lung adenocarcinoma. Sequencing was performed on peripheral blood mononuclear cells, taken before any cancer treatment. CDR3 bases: TGCGCCAGCAGCTTTCGCGGGAGGGCCAACACCGGGGAGCTGTTTTTT. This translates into CASSFRGRANTGELFF.